In this sample, the clone carrying this T cell receptor beta chain turned up a few times. The data belong to a study of OX40 agonist ivuxolimab in advanced cancers. V gave up 6 bases and J gave up 6 bases, with 14 bases separating them. The CDR3 covers 13 residues. CDR1 LGHNT and CDR2 FRNRAP come from the germline V gene. The repertoire was sequenced with immunoSEQ multiplex PCR; TCRdb's copy has only in-frame clones and lacks some. The sample lists some 29,000 clones, around 84% occurring once. V gene TRBV12-5 combines with J gene TRBJ1-2, with unresolved D. The source material was CD4+ or CD8+ T cells sorted from blood, sampled in a trial of the OX40 agonist ivuxolimab. The receptor was isolated from an adult with an advanced solid tumor such as melanoma, head and neck, liver or kidney cancer. CDR3: CASGLTHRNGYTF. CDR3 nucleotide sequence: TGTGCTAGTGGCCTCACCCATAGGAATGGCTACACCTTC.